This TCR beta chain was identified in a study of blood T cell repertoires in COVID-19. On the study more broadly: Sites in the United States, Italy and Spain provided acute and convalescent COVID-19 samples. T cells, B-cell-depleted T cells, or PBMCs provided the cDNA or gDNA that served as material.

During active infection, Seattle patients enrolled and were then monitored through disease. The CDR3 totals 11 residues. Measured with immunoSEQ multiplex PCR; TCRdb has only the in-frame clones, and not every one. The sample carries roughly 120,000 clones, roughly 85% recorded once. The rearrangement uses TRBV21-1 and TRBJ2-7; the DNA was not compared with TRBD1, the D call given in the table. TRBV21-1 is deemed a pseudogene. The source is a woman older than 75 with COVID-19, enrolled during active disease. Input material: peripheral blood. CDR3 sequence (DNA): TGTGCCAGCGGTACAGGGGACCAGCAGTACTTC. Amino acids: CASGTGDQQYF.